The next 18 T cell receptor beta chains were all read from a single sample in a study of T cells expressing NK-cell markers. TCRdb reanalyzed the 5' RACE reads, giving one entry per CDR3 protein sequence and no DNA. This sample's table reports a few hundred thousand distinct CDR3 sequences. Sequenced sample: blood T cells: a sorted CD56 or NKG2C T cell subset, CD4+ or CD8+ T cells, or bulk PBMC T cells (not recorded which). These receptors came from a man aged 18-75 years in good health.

The CDR3 loop reads CASSPLGGEQYF. This chain joins TRBV7-9 and TRBJ2-7. Per germline, CDR1 SEHNR and CDR2 FQNEAQ (reference sequence). The CDR3 consists of 12 residues.

CDR3: CASSYRLTGANEQFF. V gene TRBV6-5 combines with J gene TRBJ2-1; the D call of TRBD1 rests on TCRdb alone, since no DNA is present to check it. The CDR3 extends over 15 amino acids. CDR1 MNHEY and CDR2 SVGAGI come from the germline V gene.

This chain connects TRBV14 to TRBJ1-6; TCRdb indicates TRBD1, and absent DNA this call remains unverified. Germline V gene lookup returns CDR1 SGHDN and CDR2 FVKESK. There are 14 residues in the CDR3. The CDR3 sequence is CASSQEQANSPLHF.

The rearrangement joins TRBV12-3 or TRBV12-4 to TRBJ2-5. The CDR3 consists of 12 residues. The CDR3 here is CASSLGKETQYF.

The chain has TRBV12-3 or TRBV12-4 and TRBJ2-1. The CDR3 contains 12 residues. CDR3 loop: CASTLGFNEQFF.

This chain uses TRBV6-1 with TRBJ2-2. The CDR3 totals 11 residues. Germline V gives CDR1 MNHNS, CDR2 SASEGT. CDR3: CAYGLTGELFF.

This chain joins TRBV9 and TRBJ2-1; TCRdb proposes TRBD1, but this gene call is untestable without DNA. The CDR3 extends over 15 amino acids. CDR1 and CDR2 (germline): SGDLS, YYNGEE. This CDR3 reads CASSRAGHSYNEQFF.

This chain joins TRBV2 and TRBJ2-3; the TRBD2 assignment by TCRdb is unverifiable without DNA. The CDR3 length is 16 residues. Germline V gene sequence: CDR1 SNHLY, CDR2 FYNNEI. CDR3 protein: CASSAASSVRTDTQYF.

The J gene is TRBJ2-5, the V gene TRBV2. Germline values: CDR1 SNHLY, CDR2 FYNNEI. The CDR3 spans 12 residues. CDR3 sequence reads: CASSEQQETQYF.

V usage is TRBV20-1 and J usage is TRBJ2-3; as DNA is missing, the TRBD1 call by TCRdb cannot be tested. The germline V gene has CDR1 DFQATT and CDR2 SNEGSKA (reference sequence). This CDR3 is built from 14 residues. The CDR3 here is CSARPWPGVDTQYF.

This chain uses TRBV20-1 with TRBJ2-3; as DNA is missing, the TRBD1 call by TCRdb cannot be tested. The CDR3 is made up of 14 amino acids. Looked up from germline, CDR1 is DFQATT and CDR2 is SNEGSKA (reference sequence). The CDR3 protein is CSAEGGKTGDTQYF.

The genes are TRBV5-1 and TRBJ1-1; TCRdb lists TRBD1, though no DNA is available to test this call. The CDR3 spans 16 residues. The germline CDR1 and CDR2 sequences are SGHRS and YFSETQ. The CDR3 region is CASSPQGGGRGTEAFF.

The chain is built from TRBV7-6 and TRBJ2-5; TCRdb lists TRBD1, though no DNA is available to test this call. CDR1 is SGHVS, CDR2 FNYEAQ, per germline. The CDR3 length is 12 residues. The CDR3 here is CASSQPLGTQYF. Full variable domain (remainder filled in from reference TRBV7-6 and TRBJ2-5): GAGVSQSPRYKVTKRGQDVALRCDPISGHVSLYWYRQALGQGPEFLTYFNYEAQQDKSGLPNDRFSAERPEGSISTLTIQRTEQRDSAMYRCASSQPLGTQYFGPGTRLLVL.

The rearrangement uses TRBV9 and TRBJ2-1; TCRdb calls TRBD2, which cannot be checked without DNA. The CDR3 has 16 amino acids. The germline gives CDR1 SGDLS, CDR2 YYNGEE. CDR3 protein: CASSPRGSGYYNEQFF.

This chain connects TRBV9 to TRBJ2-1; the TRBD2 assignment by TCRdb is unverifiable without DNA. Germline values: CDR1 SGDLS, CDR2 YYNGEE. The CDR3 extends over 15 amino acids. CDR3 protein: CASSVAGSGGALQFF.

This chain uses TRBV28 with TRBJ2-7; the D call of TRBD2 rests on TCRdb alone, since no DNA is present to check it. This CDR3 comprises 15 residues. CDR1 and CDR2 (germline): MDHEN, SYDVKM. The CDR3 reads CASKAQAGGPYEQYF.

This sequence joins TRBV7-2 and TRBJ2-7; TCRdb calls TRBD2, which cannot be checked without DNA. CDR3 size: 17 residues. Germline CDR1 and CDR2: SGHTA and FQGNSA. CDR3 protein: CASSSGTSGGFTYEQYF.

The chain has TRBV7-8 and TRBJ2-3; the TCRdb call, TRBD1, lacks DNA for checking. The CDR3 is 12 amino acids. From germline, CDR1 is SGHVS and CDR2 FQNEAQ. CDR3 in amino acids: CASSSDTSVKYF.